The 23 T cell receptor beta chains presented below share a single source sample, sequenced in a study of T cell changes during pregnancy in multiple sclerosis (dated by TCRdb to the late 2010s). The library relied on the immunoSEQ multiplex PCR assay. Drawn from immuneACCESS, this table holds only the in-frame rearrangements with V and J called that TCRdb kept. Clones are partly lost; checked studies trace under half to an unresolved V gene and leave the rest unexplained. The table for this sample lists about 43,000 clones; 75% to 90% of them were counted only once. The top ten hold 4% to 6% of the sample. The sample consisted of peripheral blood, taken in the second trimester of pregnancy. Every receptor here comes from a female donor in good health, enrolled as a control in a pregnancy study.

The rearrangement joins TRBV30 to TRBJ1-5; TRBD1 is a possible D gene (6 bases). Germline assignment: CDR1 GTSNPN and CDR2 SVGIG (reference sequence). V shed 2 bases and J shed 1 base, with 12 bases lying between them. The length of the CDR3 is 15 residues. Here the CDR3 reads CAWSLQTGSNQPQHF. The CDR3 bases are TGTGCCTGGAGTCTACAAACAGGGAGCAATCAGCCCCAGCATTTT.

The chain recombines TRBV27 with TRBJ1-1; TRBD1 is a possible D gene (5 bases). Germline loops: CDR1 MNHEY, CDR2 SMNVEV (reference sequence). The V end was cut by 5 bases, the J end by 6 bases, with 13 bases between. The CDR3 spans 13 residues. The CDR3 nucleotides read TGTGCCAGCAGTACGCCCTCGGGGGCTGAAGCTTTCTTT. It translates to CASSTPSGAEAFF.

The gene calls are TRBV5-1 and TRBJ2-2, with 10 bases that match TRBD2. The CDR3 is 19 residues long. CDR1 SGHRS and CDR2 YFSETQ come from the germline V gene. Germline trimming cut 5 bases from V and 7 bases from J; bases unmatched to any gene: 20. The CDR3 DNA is TGCGCCAGCAGTCATCTTGGGGCTAGCGGGAGAACGGGGAACGGGGAGCTGTTTTTT. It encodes CASSHLGASGRTGNGELFF.

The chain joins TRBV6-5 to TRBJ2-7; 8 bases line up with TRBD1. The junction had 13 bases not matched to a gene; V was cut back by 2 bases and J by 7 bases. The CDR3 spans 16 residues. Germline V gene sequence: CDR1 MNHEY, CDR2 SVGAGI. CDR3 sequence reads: CASSYAGQGAMWEQYF. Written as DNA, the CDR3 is TGTGCCAGCAGTTACGCCGGCCAGGGGGCAATGTGGGAGCAGTACTTC.

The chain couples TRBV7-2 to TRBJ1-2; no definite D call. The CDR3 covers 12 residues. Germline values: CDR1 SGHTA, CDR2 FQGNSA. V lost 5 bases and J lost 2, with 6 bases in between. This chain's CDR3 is CASSRHNYGYTF. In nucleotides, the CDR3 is TGTGCCAGCAGCCGACACAACTATGGCTACACCTTC.

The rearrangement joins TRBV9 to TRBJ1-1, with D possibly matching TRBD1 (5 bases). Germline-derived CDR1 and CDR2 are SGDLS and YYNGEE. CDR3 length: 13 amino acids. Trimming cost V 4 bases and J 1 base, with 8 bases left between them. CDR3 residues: CASSLTENTEAFF. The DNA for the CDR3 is TGTGCCAGCAGCTTGACAGAGAACACTGAAGCTTTCTTT. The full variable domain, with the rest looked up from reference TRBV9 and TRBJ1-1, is DSGVTQTPKHLITATGQRVTLRCSPRSGDLSVYWYQQSLDQGLQFLIQYYNGEERAKGNILERFSAQQFPDLHSELNLSSLELGDSALYFCASSLTENTEAFFGQGTRLTVV.

The CDR3: CAWYDRGHTEAFF. CDR3 coding DNA: TGTGCCTGGTATGACAGGGGCCACACTGAAGCTTTCTTT. The chain couples TRBV30 to TRBJ1-1; 8 positions match TRBD1. J gave up 3 bases and V 5 bases, and 5 bases lay outside the gene matches. Germline V lookup: CDR1 GTSNPN, CDR2 SVGIG (reference sequence). This CDR3 comprises 13 residues.

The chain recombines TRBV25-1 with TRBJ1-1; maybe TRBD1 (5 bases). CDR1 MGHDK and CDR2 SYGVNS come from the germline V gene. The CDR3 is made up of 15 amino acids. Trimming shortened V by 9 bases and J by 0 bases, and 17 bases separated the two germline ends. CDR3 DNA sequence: TGTGCCAGTACCTTCGGGGAGGGGTTGAACACTGAAGCTTTCTTT. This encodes CASTFGEGLNTEAFF.

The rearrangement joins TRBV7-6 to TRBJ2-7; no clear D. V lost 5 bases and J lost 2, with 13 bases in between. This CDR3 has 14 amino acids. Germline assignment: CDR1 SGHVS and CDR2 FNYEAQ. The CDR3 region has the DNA TGTGCCAGCAGCCCGAGCTTTGCTACCTACGAGCAGTACTTC. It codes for CASSPSFATYEQYF.

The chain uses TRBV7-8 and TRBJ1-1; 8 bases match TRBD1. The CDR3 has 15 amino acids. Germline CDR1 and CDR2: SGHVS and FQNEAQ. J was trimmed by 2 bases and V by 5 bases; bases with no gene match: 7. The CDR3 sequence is CASSRAGQGNTEAFF. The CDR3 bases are TGTGCCAGCAGCCGGGCAGGACAGGGAAACACTGAAGCTTTCTTT.

The chain's CDR3 is CASSEGRGTEAFF. DNA of the CDR3: TGTGCCAGCAGTGAAGGACGGGGCACTGAAGCTTTCTTT. The V and J genes are TRBV6-1 and TRBJ1-1, with D unresolved. The CDR3 runs 13 residues. CDR1 MNHNS and CDR2 SASEGT come from the germline V gene. V was shortened by 1 base and J by 4 bases, with 7 bases between the two germline ends.

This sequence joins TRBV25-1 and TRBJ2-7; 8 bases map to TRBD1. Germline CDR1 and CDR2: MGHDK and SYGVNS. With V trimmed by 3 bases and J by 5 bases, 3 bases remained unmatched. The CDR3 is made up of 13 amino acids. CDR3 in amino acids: CASSDGQGHEQYF. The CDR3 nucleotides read TGTGCCAGCAGTGACGGACAGGGCCACGAGCAGTACTTC.

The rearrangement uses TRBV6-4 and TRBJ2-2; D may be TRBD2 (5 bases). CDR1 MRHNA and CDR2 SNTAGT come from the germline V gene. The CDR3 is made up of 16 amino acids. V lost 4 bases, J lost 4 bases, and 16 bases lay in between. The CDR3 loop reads CASSASVDRGTGELFF. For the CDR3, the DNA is TGTGCCAGCAGTGCGTCGGTCGACCGGGGCACCGGGGAGCTGTTTTTT.

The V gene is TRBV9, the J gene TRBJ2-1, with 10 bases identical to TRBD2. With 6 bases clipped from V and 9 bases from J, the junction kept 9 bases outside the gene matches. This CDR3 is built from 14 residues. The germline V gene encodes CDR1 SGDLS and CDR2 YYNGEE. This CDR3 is CASTGLAEGSEQFF. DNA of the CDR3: TGTGCCAGCACCGGACTAGCGGAAGGAAGTGAGCAGTTCTTC. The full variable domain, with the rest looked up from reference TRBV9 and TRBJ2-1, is DSGVTQTPKHLITATGQRVTLRCSPRSGDLSVYWYQQSLDQGLQFLIQYYNGEERAKGNILERFSAQQFPDLHSELNLSSLELGDSALYFCASTGLAEGSEQFFGPGTRLTVL.

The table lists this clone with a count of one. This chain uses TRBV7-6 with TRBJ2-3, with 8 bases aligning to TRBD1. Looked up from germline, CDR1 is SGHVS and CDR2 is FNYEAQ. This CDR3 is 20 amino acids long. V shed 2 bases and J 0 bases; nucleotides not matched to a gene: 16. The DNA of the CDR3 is TGTGCCAGCAGCTTATATCCCGGACAGGGTTATGCCTCTAGCACAGATACGCAGTATTTT. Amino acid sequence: CASSLYPGQGYASSTDTQYF.

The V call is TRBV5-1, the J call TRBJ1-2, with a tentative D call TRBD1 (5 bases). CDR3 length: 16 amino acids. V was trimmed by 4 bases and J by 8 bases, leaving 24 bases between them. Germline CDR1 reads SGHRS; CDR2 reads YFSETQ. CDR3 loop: CASSPGHLPKAVGYTF. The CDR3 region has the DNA TGCGCCAGCAGCCCAGGGCACTTACCCAAGGCAGTGGGCTACACCTTC.

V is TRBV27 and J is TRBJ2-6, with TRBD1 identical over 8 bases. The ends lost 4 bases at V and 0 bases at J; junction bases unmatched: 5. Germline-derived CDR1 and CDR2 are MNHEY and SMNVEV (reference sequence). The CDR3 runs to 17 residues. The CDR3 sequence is CASSSGTGVSGANVLTF. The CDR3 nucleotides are TGTGCCAGCAGTTCCGGGACAGGCGTCTCTGGGGCCAACGTCCTGACTTTC.

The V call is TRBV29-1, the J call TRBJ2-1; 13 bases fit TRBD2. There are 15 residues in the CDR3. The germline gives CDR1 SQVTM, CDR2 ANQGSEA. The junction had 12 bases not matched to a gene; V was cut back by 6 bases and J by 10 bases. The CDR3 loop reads CSVARTSGSLGEQFF. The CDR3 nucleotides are TGCAGCGTGGCCCGGACTAGCGGGAGTCTGGGGGAGCAGTTCTTC.

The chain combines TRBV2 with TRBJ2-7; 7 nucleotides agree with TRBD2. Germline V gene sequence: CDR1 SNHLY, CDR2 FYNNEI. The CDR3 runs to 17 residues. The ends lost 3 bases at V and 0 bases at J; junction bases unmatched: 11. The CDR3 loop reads CASSDPGGGPSSYEQYF. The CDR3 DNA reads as TGTGCCAGCAGTGACCCAGGCGGGGGTCCGAGCTCCTACGAGCAGTACTTC.

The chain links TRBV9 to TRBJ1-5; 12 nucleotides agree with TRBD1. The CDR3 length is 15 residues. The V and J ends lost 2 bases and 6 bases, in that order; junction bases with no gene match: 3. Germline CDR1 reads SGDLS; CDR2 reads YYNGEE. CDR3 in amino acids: CASSVGQGAGQPQHF. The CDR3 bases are TGTGCCAGCAGCGTGGGACAGGGGGCTGGTCAGCCCCAGCATTTT. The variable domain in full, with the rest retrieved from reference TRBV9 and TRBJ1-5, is DSGVTQTPKHLITATGQRVTLRCSPRSGDLSVYWYQQSLDQGLQFLIQYYNGEERAKGNILERFSAQQFPDLHSELNLSSLELGDSALYFCASSVGQGAGQPQHFGDGTRLSIL.

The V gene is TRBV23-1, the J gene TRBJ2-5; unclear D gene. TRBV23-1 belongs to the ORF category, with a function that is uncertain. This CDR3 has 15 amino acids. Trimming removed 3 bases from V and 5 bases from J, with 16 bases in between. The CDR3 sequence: CASSHHVAPRETQYF. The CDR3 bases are TGCGCCAGCAGTCATCATGTGGCACCGAGGGAGACCCAGTACTTC.

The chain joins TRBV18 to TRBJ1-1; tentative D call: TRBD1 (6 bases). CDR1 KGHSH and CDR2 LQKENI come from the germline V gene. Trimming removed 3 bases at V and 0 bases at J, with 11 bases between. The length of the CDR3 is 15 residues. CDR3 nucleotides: TGTGCCAGCTCACCCCCTACAGGGTTGAACACTGAAGCTTTCTTT. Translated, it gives CASSPPTGLNTEAFF.

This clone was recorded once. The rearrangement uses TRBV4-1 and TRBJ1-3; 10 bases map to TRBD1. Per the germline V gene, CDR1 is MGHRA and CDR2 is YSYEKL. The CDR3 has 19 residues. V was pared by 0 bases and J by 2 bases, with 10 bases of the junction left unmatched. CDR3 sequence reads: CASSQDDSRDRGPGNTIYF. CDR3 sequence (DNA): TGCGCCAGCAGCCAAGACGACTCCAGGGACAGGGGCCCTGGAAACACCATATATTTT.